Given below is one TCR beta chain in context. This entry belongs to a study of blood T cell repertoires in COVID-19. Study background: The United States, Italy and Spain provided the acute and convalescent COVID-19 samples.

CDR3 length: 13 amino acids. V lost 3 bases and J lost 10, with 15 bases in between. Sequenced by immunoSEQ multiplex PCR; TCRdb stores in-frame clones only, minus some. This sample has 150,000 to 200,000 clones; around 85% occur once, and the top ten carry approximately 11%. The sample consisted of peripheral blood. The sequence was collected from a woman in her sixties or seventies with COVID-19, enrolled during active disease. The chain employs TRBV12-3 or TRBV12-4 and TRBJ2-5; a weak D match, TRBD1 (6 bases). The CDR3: CASSFIQGKDQYF. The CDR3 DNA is TGTGCCAGCAGTTTTATCCAGGGGAAGGACCAGTACTTC.